These T cell receptor beta chains were read from a single sample in a study of blood T cell repertoires in COVID-19. Sequencing used immunoSEQ multiplex PCR; TCRdb keeps in-frame clones, though not all of them. The sample consists of approximately 190,000 clones, around 84% of them appearing once. Input material: peripheral blood. The receptor source for this set is a human donor in a cohort sampled during active COVID-19. Each CDR3 is given with its conserved first and last residue. The D gene is left open where the match is weak. Clone size is not always given. Where it is, it says once, few, many or a class for expanded clones.

CDR3 DNA | CDR3 protein | J gene | D gene | clone size | V gene
TGTGCCAGCAGCCTGTACTCGACAGGGACTAACTATGGCTACACCTTC | CASSLYSTGTNYGYTF | TRBJ1-2 | TRBD1 | NA | TRBV5-6
TGTGCCAGCAGTTTCCGGGGGGCGCACCAGCATTTT | CASSFRGAHQHF | TRBJ1-5 | NA | NA | TRBV28
TGCGCCAGCAGCTTGAGCCCACAGGGGAACACTGAAGCTTTCTTT | CASSLSPQGNTEAFF | TRBJ1-1 | NA | NA | TRBV5-1
TGTGCCAGCAGCCCCCCGCCACTGTCAGATACGCAGTATTTT | CASSPPPLSDTQYF | TRBJ2-3 | NA | NA | TRBV11-1
TGTGCCAGCAGTTTAGTCTCGGCCGGGGCCTACGAGCAGTACTTC | CASSLVSAGAYEQYF | TRBJ2-7 | NA | NA | TRBV28
TGTGCCAGCAGCCTACCGACTAACCATGAGCAGTTCTTC | CASSLPTNHEQFF | TRBJ2-1 | NA | NA | TRBV11-3
TGCGCCAGCCTCCCGGGACCGGACAGGGTGAGCTCCTATAATTCACCCCTCCACTTT | CASLPGPDRVSSYNSPLHF | TRBJ1-6 | TRBD1 | NA | TRBV5-1
TGTGCCACCGGGACTAGCGGGGGGTACAATGAGCAGTTCTTC | CATGTSGGYNEQFF | TRBJ2-1 | TRBD2 | NA | TRBV10-3
TGTGCCAGCAGTTTAAATTCCCTAGCAGACCGCACAGATACGCAGTATTTT | CASSLNSLADRTDTQYF | TRBJ2-3 | NA | once | TRBV27
TGTGCCAGCAGTTTACAGGGGGCGGGGGGAAACACCATATATTTT | CASSLQGAGGNTIYF | TRBJ1-3 | TRBD1 | NA | TRBV28
TGCGCCAGCAGCTTGAGCGGCCTCGGAGGCAATCAGCCCCAGCATTTT | CASSLSGLGGNQPQHF | TRBJ1-5 | NA | NA | TRBV5-1
TGTGCCAGCAGCCGACCAACGACAGGGCCGAACACTGAAGCTTTCTTT | CASSRPTTGPNTEAFF | TRBJ1-1 | TRBD1 | few | TRBV5-6
TGTGCCAGCAGCTATGGGGCCCCGAACACTGAAGCTTTCTTT | CASSYGAPNTEAFF | TRBJ1-1 | NA | NA | TRBV27
TGTGCCAGAACAGGGGGAGGTGGCTACACCTTC | CARTGGGGYTF | TRBJ1-2 | TRBD1 | NA | TRBV2
TGTGCCAGCAGCATGACAGTTAACACCGGGGAGCTGTTTTTT | CASSMTVNTGELFF | TRBJ2-2 | NA | NA | TRBV5-5
TGTGCCAGCTCAGGCCAGGGTAGTTCTAATTCACCCCTCCACTTT | CASSGQGSSNSPLHF | TRBJ1-6 | NA | NA | TRBV2
TGTGCCAGCAGTCGACAGGGGGTAGGCACTAACACTGAAGCTTTCTTT | CASSRQGVGTNTEAFF | TRBJ1-1 | TRBD1 | few | TRBV27
TGTGCCAGCAGGGGTCTAGCGGGGGGAAAAGAGACCCAGTACTTC | CASRGLAGGKETQYF | TRBJ2-5 | TRBD2 | NA | TRBV2
TGTGCCAGCTCGCTGAGTGGGGGGAACTCTGGGGCCAACGTCCTGACTTTC | CASSLSGGNSGANVLTF | TRBJ2-6 | NA | NA | TRBV18
TGTGCCAGCAGCGTACGACATCAGAACACTGAAGCTTTCTTT | CASSVRHQNTEAFF | TRBJ1-1 | NA | NA | TRBV14
TGTGCCAGCAGCCTCGGAGCGGGAAGTGGAGAGACCCAGTACTTC | CASSLGAGSGETQYF | TRBJ2-5 | TRBD2 | NA | TRBV6-4
TGTGCCAGTAGTCCGCTGGGACTAGCGGGAGGGAGGAACCTAGGCATAAATACGCAGTATTTT | CASSPLGLAGGRNLGINTQYF | TRBJ2-3 | TRBD2 | NA | TRBV19